The text below deals with one TCR beta chain. The antigen is unknown. This sample was included in a study of long-term antiretroviral therapy in people with HIV. Study observations and caveats: Diversity measured after ART increased yet remained under transplant donor controls. Pre-ART clonal expansion yielded clones that dominated the repertoire at all time points. HIV repertoires showed narrower CDR3 length ranges than controls.

At survey level, the immunoSEQ assay was run in its v3.0 version. Profiling relied on immunoSEQ multiplex PCR, and the TCRdb table lists in-frame clones only, not all of them. Of 29,000 or so clones listed, 94% are singletons. Each contributor possessed a minimum of one pre-ART and a minimum of two post-ART PBMC samples. Germline trimming cut 1 base from V and 3 bases from J; bases unmatched to any gene: 8. Germline-derived CDR1 and CDR2 are MDHEN and SYDVKM. CDR3 length: 17 amino acids. This TCR was sampled from a man aged 45 to 65 with HIV. J is TRBJ1-5 and V is TRBV28, with 8 nucleotides matching TRBD1. The source was unsorted PBMCs, collected just over 7.2 years after starting antiretroviral therapy. The CDR3 nucleotides read TGTGCCAGCAGTTTATTTGGGACAGGCGTTGACAATCAGCCCCAGCATTTT. Amino acid sequence: CASSLFGTGVDNQPQHF.